The T cell receptor (beta chain) under discussion was sequenced for a study of PD-1 blockade in mismatch repair-deficient tumors. This CDR3 has 14 residues. Germline V lookup: CDR1 LNHDA, CDR2 SQIVND (reference sequence). The V gene end was trimmed by 5 bases and the J gene end by 4 bases; junction bases not matched to a gene: 5. Of note for this clone: The antigen is not known.

TCRdb's table, derived via immunoSEQ multiplex PCR, lists solely in-frame clones and lacks some. The table lists about 14,000 clones, 84% of them singletons. Time point meaning: approximately eleven-day in vitro stimulation with candidate neoantigen peptide 4. Seven ELISpot-reactive neoantigen peptides each drove a 10-day in vitro stimulation. The V gene is TRBV19, the J gene TRBJ1-5; TRBD1 aligns across 7 bases. Source: cells cultured in vitro, taken from a patient treated with pembrolizumab. This clonotype was obtained from an adult with mismatch repair-deficient cancer. The DNA of the CDR3 is TGTGCCAGTAGTCGGGTGGGACAGAATCAGCCCCAGCATTTT. Translated: CASSRVGQNQPQHF.